The 4 T cell receptor beta chains given below trace back to one sample, sequenced in a study of shared clonotypes between healthy human individuals. Profiling relied on immunoSEQ multiplex PCR, and the TCRdb table lists in-frame clones only, not all of them. The table shows a few million clones, with around 93% occurring only once. Sequencing input: naive CD4+ T cells from PBMCs. Subset reported: CD45RA+ positively selected. The receptors were gathered from a man between 18 and 35 years old in good health. Some clones in this sample may be carry-over from other donors' samples.

This clone was counted a few times. V usage is TRBV5-1 and J usage is TRBJ2-1, with 9 nucleotides matching TRBD2. This CDR3 contains 15 residues. Germline lookup yields CDR1 SGHRS and CDR2 YFSETQ. V dropped 0 bases and J dropped 2; count of bases not matched to a gene: 0. CDR3 residues: CASSLGTSAYNEQFF. The CDR3 DNA reads TGCGCCAGCAGCTTGGGGACTAGCGCCTACAATGAGCAGTTCTTC.

In this sample, this clone turned up once. The genes are TRBV11-1 and TRBJ2-1; 7 bases align to TRBD2. The ends lost 2 bases at V and 0 bases at J; junction bases unmatched: 7. From germline, CDR1 is SGHAT and CDR2 FQDESV (reference sequence). This CDR3 is 17 amino acids long. CDR3 protein: CASSLNIAGYSYNEQFF. In nucleotides, the CDR3 is TGTGCCAGCAGCTTAAATATAGCGGGTTACTCCTACAATGAGCAGTTCTTC.

J is TRBJ1-1 and V is TRBV6-5; no clear D gene. The CDR3 extends over 15 amino acids. Trimming stripped 6 bases from V and 5 bases from J, with 19 bases between. Germline V gene lookup returns CDR1 MNHEY and CDR2 SVGAGI. CDR3 sequence: CASSQEAGLRTEAFF. The CDR3 DNA follows: TGTGCCAGCAGCCAGGAGGCGGGGTTAAGGACTGAAGCTTTCTTT.

The rearrangement links TRBV4-1 to TRBJ2-5; a possible D gene is TRBD2 (5 bases). The CDR3 spans 15 residues. Germline V CDR1 and CDR2: MGHRA, YSYEKL. V was cut by 1 base and J by 5 bases, with 14 bases left in between. This CDR3 is CASSQGGNSVETQYF. Here the CDR3 DNA reads TGCGCCAGCAGCCAAGGTGGAAATAGCGTCGAGACCCAGTACTTC.